The 21 T cell receptor beta chains listed next were all sequenced from one sample in a study of blood T cell repertoires in COVID-19. Produced via immunoSEQ multiplex PCR; TCRdb's table is partial and in-frame only. The sample has approximately 310,000 clones, approximately 87% seen once. Specimen: peripheral blood. The receptors stem from a woman aged 45-60 years who had recovered from COVID-19.

The chain carries TRBV5-4 and TRBJ1-6; 8 nucleotides match TRBD1. V lost 1 base, J lost 7 bases, and 4 bases stayed unmatched. The length of the CDR3 is 15 residues. Per germline, CDR1 SGHNT and CDR2 YYREEE (reference sequence). CDR3 amino acids: CASSLYQGANSPLHF. Here the CDR3 DNA reads TGTGCCAGCAGCTTGTATCAGGGGGCGAATTCACCCCTCCACTTT.

This sequence joins TRBV19 and TRBJ2-1, with a tentative D call TRBD1 (6 bases). The V and J ends lost 5 bases and 4 bases respectively, with 15 bases between them. Per the germline V gene, CDR1 is LNHDA and CDR2 is SQIVND (reference sequence). The CDR3 contains 15 residues. CDR3 amino acids: CASSVSGGLYNEQFF. CDR3 sequence (DNA): TGTGCCAGTAGTGTATCTGGGGGCCTGTACAATGAGCAGTTCTTC.

The chain has TRBV27 and TRBJ1-6; the D gene is possibly TRBD1 (5 bases). Germline lookup yields CDR1 MNHEY and CDR2 SMNVEV (reference sequence). The CDR3 consists of 14 residues. Trimming left V 6 bases short and J 10 bases short, with 16 bases between. CDR3 sequence reads: CASSPVQVRSPLHF. CDR3 DNA sequence: TGTGCCAGCAGCCCAGTACAGGTAAGATCACCCCTCCACTTT.

The chain combines TRBV6-1 with TRBJ1-4; no definite D call. Germline loops: CDR1 MNHNS, CDR2 SASEGT. Trimming removed 2 bases from V and 5 bases from J, with 12 bases in between. The CDR3 has 15 amino acids. CDR3 sequence reads: CASSESRGLNEKLFF. CDR3 bases: TGTGCCAGCAGTGAATCCCGGGGTTTAAATGAAAAACTGTTTTTT.

V and J are TRBV4-3 and TRBJ1-3; D is unresolved. Trimming shortened V by 2 bases and J by 2 bases, and 10 bases separated the two germline ends. The length of the CDR3 is 15 residues. The germline V gene has CDR1 LGHNA and CDR2 YSLEER. Here the CDR3 DNA reads TGCGCCAGCAGCCAACTTGAGGGCACTGGAAACACCATATATTTT. This codes for CASSQLEGTGNTIYF.

The J gene is TRBJ2-1, the V gene TRBV7-2; 12 positions agree with TRBD2. Losses at the gene ends were 5 bases for V and 0 bases for J; bases not matched to a gene: 5. From germline, CDR1 is SGHTA and CDR2 FQGNSA. This CDR3 region has 17 residues. This chain's CDR3 is CASSGLAGGLSYNEQFF. CDR3 coding DNA: TGTGCCAGCAGCGGGCTAGCGGGGGGGCTCTCCTACAATGAGCAGTTCTTC.

The chain combines TRBV28 with TRBJ1-4; 7 nucleotides line up with TRBD1. V trimming: 4 bases; J trimming: 6 bases; junction bases outside the gene matches: 11. Germline V lookup: CDR1 MDHEN, CDR2 SYDVKM. The CDR3 is 16 residues long. As DNA, the CDR3 is TGTGCCAGCAGTTCCCAAACAGGGGATGATTATGAAAAACTGTTTTTT. Translating gives CASSSQTGDDYEKLFF. Based on the CDR3 plus reference TRBV28 and TRBJ1-4, the full variable domain is DVKVTQSSRYLVKRTGEKVFLECVQDMDHENMFWYRQDPGLGLRLIYFSYDVKMKEKGDIPEGYSVSREKKERFSLILESASTNQTSMYLCASSSQTGDDYEKLFFGSGTQLSVL.

The V gene is TRBV5-1, the J gene TRBJ2-7, with TRBD1 matching over 9 bases. The CDR3 covers 14 residues. The germline V gene encodes CDR1 SGHRS and CDR2 YFSETQ. The V gene end was trimmed by 1 base and the J gene end by 3 bases; junction bases not matched to a gene: 2. The CDR3 DNA is TGCGCCAGCAGCTTGCAGGACAGGGGCTACGAGCAGTACTTC. The encoded protein is CASSLQDRGYEQYF.

V usage is TRBV7-2 and J usage is TRBJ2-7; 9 bases fit TRBD2. CDR1 and CDR2 (germline): SGHTA, FQGNSA. J lost 0 bases, V lost 6 bases, and 6 bases had no gene match. CDR3 length: 15 residues. Here the CDR3 reads CASRSSGASSYEQYF. The CDR3 coding sequence is TGTGCCAGCAGGTCTAGCGGGGCCAGCTCCTACGAGCAGTACTTC.

The V and J genes are TRBV20-1 and TRBJ1-5; D is uncertain. This CDR3 is built from 13 residues. Germline V gene sequence: CDR1 DFQATT, CDR2 SNEGSKA (reference sequence). Trimming cost V 3 bases and J 3 bases, with 9 bases left between them. CDR3 sequence: CSASPQLNQPQHF. The CDR3 DNA sequence: TGCAGTGCTAGTCCACAGCTCAATCAGCCCCAGCATTTT.

V gene TRBV19 combines with J gene TRBJ2-5; a possible D gene is TRBD2 (7 bases). The CDR3 has 13 residues. Germline lookup yields CDR1 LNHDA and CDR2 SQIVND (reference sequence). Trimming removed 8 bases at V and 5 bases at J, with 15 bases between. The DNA of the CDR3 is TGTGCCAGTGGCGACTGGGGGGGCGAGACCCAGTACTTC. It translates to CASGDWGGETQYF.

The V call is TRBV6-1, the J call TRBJ1-6; perhaps TRBD1 as D (6 bases). The CDR3 has 15 amino acids. Trimming shortened V by 1 base and J by 11 bases, and 15 bases separated the two germline ends. CDR1 is MNHNS and CDR2 is SASEGT in the germline V gene. CDR3 nucleotide sequence: TGTGCCAGCAGTGAAGGGACATGGGGGACAACACCCCTCCACTTT. Its translation is CASSEGTWGTTPLHF.

The V gene is TRBV7-2, the J gene TRBJ2-1; 10 nucleotides match TRBD2. The CDR3 loop spans 16 amino acids. The trim removed 2 bases at V and 2 bases at J, leaving 3 bases unmatched. Germline lookup yields CDR1 SGHTA and CDR2 FQGNSA. The CDR3 sequence: CASSLTGTSAYNEQFF. CDR3 sequence (DNA): TGTGCCAGCAGCTTAACCGGGACTAGCGCCTACAATGAGCAGTTCTTC.

This chain joins TRBV4-1 and TRBJ2-7; TRBD1 matches 7 bases. Germline CDR1 reads MGHRA; CDR2 reads YSYEKL. V trimming: 4 bases; J trimming: 0 bases; junction bases outside the gene matches: 6. This CDR3 region has 15 residues. DNA for the CDR3: TGCGCCAGCAGCCGGTCTGGGACAGACTCCTACGAGCAGTACTTC. As protein: CASSRSGTDSYEQYF.

The rearrangement joins TRBV28 to TRBJ2-1, with D perhaps TRBD1 (5 bases). In germline, CDR1 is MDHEN, CDR2 SYDVKM. This CDR3 comprises 14 residues. The V end was cut by 5 bases, the J end by 2 bases, with 10 bases between. CDR3 nucleotides: TGTGCCAGCAGTCCAGACAGCACCTACAATGAGCAGTTCTTC. It codes for CASSPDSTYNEQFF.

The rearrangement joins TRBV11-3 to TRBJ2-7; D remains unclear. The germline CDR1 and CDR2 sequences are SGHNT and YENEEA. This CDR3 spans 14 amino acids. V was trimmed by 1 base and J by 6 bases, leaving 13 bases between them. CDR3 sequence reads: CASSLVTHAVEQYF. The DNA for the CDR3 is TGTGCCAGCAGCTTAGTGACACATGCCGTCGAGCAGTACTTC.

The genes are TRBV11-2 and TRBJ2-1; 8 bases line up with TRBD2. Per germline, CDR1 SGHAT and CDR2 FQNNGV. After removal of 7 bases from V and 8 bases from J, the junction contained 10 bases not matched to a gene. The CDR3 is 14 amino acids. This chain's CDR3 is CASTVAGTHYEQFF. The CDR3 DNA sequence: TGTGCCAGCACCGTAGCGGGAACGCACTATGAGCAGTTCTTC.

J is TRBJ2-7 and V is TRBV9; possibly TRBD2 for D (5 bases). V was clipped by 3 bases and J by 6 bases, with 16 bases between them. Germline V gene data show CDR1 as SGDLS and CDR2 as YYNGEE. This CDR3 is built from 14 residues. The CDR3 DNA reads as TGTGCCAGCAGCGCTAGCTTAGACTGGTCCGAGCAGTACTTC. Amino acids: CASSASLDWSEQYF.

The V call is TRBV28, the J call TRBJ1-4; possible D gene TRBD1, 6 bases. Per the germline V gene, CDR1 is MDHEN and CDR2 is SYDVKM. The CDR3 covers 12 residues. Trimming removed 6 bases at V and 4 bases at J, with 6 bases between. CDR3 nucleotides: TGTGCCAGCAGCAGGGGTAATGAAAAACTGTTTTTT. Protein product: CASSRGNEKLFF.

The chain has TRBV5-8 and TRBJ2-1; 8 nucleotides line up with TRBD2. The germline V gene has CDR1 SGHTS and CDR2 YDEGEE. The CDR3 totals 15 residues. V lost 5 bases and J lost 6; bases outside the gene matches: 10. CDR3 region: CASRTGLGVPNEQFF. The CDR3 bases are TGTGCCAGCAGAACGGGACTAGGGGTACCCAATGAGCAGTTCTTC.

The CDR3 DNA reads TGTGCCAGCAGTCGTCCGGGACAGGGCGAATACGAGCAGTACTTC. Translating it yields CASSRPGQGEYEQYF. The chain joins TRBV28 to TRBJ2-7; the match to TRBD1 covers 9 bases. The germline CDR1 and CDR2 sequences are MDHEN and SYDVKM. V lost 5 bases to trimming and J lost 4 bases; unmatched junction nucleotides: 9. The CDR3 covers 15 residues.